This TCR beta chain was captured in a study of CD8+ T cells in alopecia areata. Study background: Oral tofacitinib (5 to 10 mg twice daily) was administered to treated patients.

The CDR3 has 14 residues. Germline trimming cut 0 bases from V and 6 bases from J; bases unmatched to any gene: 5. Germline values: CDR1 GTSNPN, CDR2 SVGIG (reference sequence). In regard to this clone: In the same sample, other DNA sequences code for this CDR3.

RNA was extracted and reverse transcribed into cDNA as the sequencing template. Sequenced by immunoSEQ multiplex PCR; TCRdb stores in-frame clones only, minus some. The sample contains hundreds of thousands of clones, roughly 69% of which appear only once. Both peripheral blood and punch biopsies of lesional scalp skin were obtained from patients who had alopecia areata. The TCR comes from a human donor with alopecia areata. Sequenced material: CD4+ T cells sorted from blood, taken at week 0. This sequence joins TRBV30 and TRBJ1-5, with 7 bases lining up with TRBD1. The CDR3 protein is CAWSVGGLGQPQHF. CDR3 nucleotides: TGTGCCTGGAGTGTAGGGGGCTTGGGTCAGCCCCAGCATTTT. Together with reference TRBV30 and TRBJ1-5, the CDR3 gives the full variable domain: SQTIHQWPATLVQPVGSPLSLECTVEGTSNPNLYWYRQAAGRGLQLLFYSVGIGQISSEVPQNLSASRPQDRQFILSSKKLLLSDSGFYLCAWSVGGLGQPQHFGDGTRLSIL.